Described below is a single T cell receptor (beta chain) sequence and its context. This sample was taken from a study of CD8 T cells in ankylosing spondylitis. Making use of molecular barcodes, quantitative 5'-RACE generated TCR beta libraries. TCRdb re-called the 5' RACE reads through MiXCR, storing one row per CDR3 protein. Among some 200,000 distinct CDR3 sequences listed, about 13% were seen once. V lost 5 bases, J lost 0 bases, and 11 bases lay in between. The CDR3 extends over 14 amino acids. CDR1 and CDR2 from the germline V gene are SGHTS and YDEGEE. Specimen: blood, either unsorted or a sorted T cell fraction (not recorded which). The rearrangement links TRBV5-8 to TRBJ1-1, with D uncertain. The TCR was taken from a male donor with ankylosing spondylitis or in good health (not recorded which). The CDR3 nucleotides are TGTGCCAGCAGAACACAGAGGATGAACACTGAAGCTTTCTTT. Translation gives CASRTQRMNTEAFF.